A single sample is the source of the 21 T cell receptor beta chains below, sequenced in a study of blood T cell repertoires in COVID-19. The assay was immunoSEQ multiplex PCR, and TCRdb's table has in-frame clones only and misses some. The sample carries more than 200,000 clones, approximately 91% recorded once. Sequenced input: peripheral blood. All receptors come from an older woman with acute or convalescent COVID-19.

This chain links TRBV5-1 with TRBJ1-5, with 7 nucleotides matching TRBD1. Germline V gives CDR1 SGHRS, CDR2 YFSETQ. Trimming took 0 bases from V and 0 from J; bases not matched to a gene: 6. The CDR3 loop spans 17 amino acids. This CDR3 is CASSLETGLGSNQPQHF. CDR3 nucleotides: TGCGCCAGCAGCTTGGAGACAGGGTTGGGTAGCAATCAGCCCCAGCATTTT.

The chain has TRBV7-9 and TRBJ2-5; 8 nucleotides line up with TRBD1. The CDR3 spans 14 residues. Germline assignment: CDR1 SEHNR and CDR2 FQNEAQ (reference sequence). Germline trimming cut 4 bases from V and 5 bases from J; bases unmatched to any gene: 6. The CDR3: CASSSTGQGETQYF. In DNA, the CDR3 is TGTGCCAGCAGCTCAACCGGACAGGGTGAGACCCAGTACTTC.

This clone was recorded a few times. The gene calls are TRBV30 and TRBJ1-4; 7 positions match TRBD1. This CDR3 region has 13 residues. With 0 bases clipped from V and 8 bases from J, the junction kept 3 bases outside the gene matches. The germline CDR1 and CDR2 sequences are GTSNPN and SVGIG (reference sequence). DNA for the CDR3: TGTGCCTGGAGTGTAGGGGGCCGAGAAAAACTGTTTTTT. This sequence encodes CAWSVGGREKLFF.

The chain is built from TRBV6-2 or TRBV6-3 and TRBJ2-5; 9 bases are shared with TRBD2. Per the germline V gene, CDR1 is MNHEY and CDR2 is SVGEGT. V trimming: 3 bases; J trimming: 4 bases; junction bases outside the gene matches: 6. The CDR3 has 15 residues. CDR3 DNA sequence: TGTGCCAGCAGTTATTCTGGCGGGAGGGGAGAGACCCAGTACTTC. Its protein product is CASSYSGGRGETQYF.

The rearrangement joins TRBV28 to TRBJ1-2; possible D gene TRBD1, 5 bases. Trimming left V 5 bases short and J 0 bases short, with 7 bases between. CDR3 length: 13 residues. Germline V gene lookup returns CDR1 MDHEN and CDR2 SYDVKM. The CDR3 loop is CASSAGTNYGYTF. As DNA, the CDR3 is TGTGCCAGCAGTGCAGGGACTAACTATGGCTACACCTTC.

This clone was seen just once. The genes are TRBV19 and TRBJ2-5; 8 nucleotides align to TRBD2. The germline V gene encodes CDR1 LNHDA and CDR2 SQIVND (reference sequence). The V and J ends lost 5 bases and 3 bases, in that order; junction bases with no gene match: 8. The CDR3 consists of 15 residues. As DNA, the CDR3 is TGTGCCAGTAGTCCCTCCCGGGGGGGGGAAGAGACCCAGTACTTC. This gives the protein CASSPSRGGEETQYF.

The chain employs TRBV7-9 and TRBJ2-2; tentative D call: TRBD2 (6 bases). Germline lookup yields CDR1 SEHNR and CDR2 FQNEAQ (reference sequence). The CDR3 consists of 14 residues. V was clipped by 3 bases and J by 6 bases, with 11 bases between them. CDR3 protein: CASSFGTLPGELFF. In DNA, the CDR3 is TGTGCCAGCAGCTTCGGGACTTTGCCCGGGGAGCTGTTTTTT.

The genes are TRBV29-1 and TRBJ2-2; 7 bases align to TRBD1. The CDR3 runs to 15 residues. With V trimmed by 4 bases and J by 5 bases, 10 bases remained unmatched. Germline V gene lookup returns CDR1 SQVTM and CDR2 ANQGSEA. The CDR3 spells CSVVKGAVGTGELFF. In DNA, the CDR3 is TGCAGCGTTGTCAAGGGGGCTGTTGGGACCGGGGAGCTGTTTTTT.

This chain joins TRBV19 and TRBJ2-7, with D unclear. Per germline, CDR1 LNHDA and CDR2 SQIVND (reference sequence). The CDR3 is 13 amino acids. V lost 6 bases and J lost 3, with 12 bases in between. DNA for the CDR3: TGTGCCAGTAGCCCCCAGGATGGCTACGAGCAGTACTTC. This codes for CASSPQDGYEQYF.

This clone was detected a few times. The chain is built from TRBV5-1 and TRBJ2-7; D might be TRBD1 (5 bases). V lost 0 bases and J lost 1, with 14 bases in between. The CDR3 consists of 16 residues. Germline CDR1 is SGHRS and CDR2 is YFSETQ. CDR3 DNA: TGCGCCAGCAGCTTGGTCGGCAGGGCTTCTTCCTACGAGCAGTACTTC. This gives the protein CASSLVGRASSYEQYF.

The rearrangement links TRBV19 to TRBJ1-6; TRBD1 matches at 10 bases. CDR1 is LNHDA and CDR2 is SQIVND in the germline V gene (reference sequence). This CDR3 comprises 15 residues. With 4 bases clipped from V and 9 bases from J, the junction kept 6 bases outside the gene matches. CDR3 sequence reads: CASSTPGQGPSPLHF. The CDR3 bases are TGTGCCAGTAGTACTCCGGGACAGGGGCCTTCACCCCTCCACTTT.

The rearrangement links TRBV6-1 to TRBJ2-7; maybe TRBD2 (7 bases). CDR1 is MNHNS and CDR2 is SASEGT in the germline V gene. The CDR3 sequence is 15 residues long. Trimming stripped 2 bases from V and 2 bases from J, with 13 bases between. The CDR3 DNA reads as TGTGCCAGCAGTGAATGGGGGGGGCCGACCTACGAGCAGTACTTC. It is translated as CASSEWGGPTYEQYF.

This chain uses TRBV11-2 with TRBJ2-3; a possible D gene is TRBD2 (6 bases). This CDR3 contains 17 residues. The V and J ends lost 5 bases and 3 bases respectively, with 21 bases between them. Per germline, CDR1 SGHAT and CDR2 FQNNGV. The CDR3: CASSAWDSPAGTDTQYF. The CDR3 DNA reads TGTGCCAGCAGCGCCTGGGACTCCCCCGCGGGGACAGATACGCAGTATTTT.

The chain recombines TRBV5-6 with TRBJ1-2, with 7 bases matching TRBD1. Germline V CDR1 and CDR2: SGHDT, YYEEEE. The CDR3 is 14 residues long. V lost 0 bases to trimming and J lost 8 bases; unmatched junction nucleotides: 7. The CDR3 protein is CASSLDQGVGGYTF. The CDR3 region has the DNA TGTGCCAGCAGCTTGGATCAGGGGGTAGGAGGCTACACCTTC.

The V gene is TRBV24-1, the J gene TRBJ2-2, with 7 bases matching TRBD2. This CDR3 has 15 residues. V lost 5 bases to trimming and J lost 5 bases; unmatched junction nucleotides: 7. Looked up from germline, CDR1 is KGHDR and CDR2 is SFDVKD. This CDR3 reads CATSVGTIITGELFF. The CDR3 nucleotides are TGTGCCACCAGTGTCGGGACTATTATTACCGGGGAGCTGTTTTTT.

In regard to this clone: Other DNA sequences within the sample encode an identical CDR3. The J gene is TRBJ1-1, the V gene TRBV5-1; tentatively, D is TRBD1 (5 bases). CDR1 is SGHRS and CDR2 is YFSETQ in the germline V gene. The CDR3 is 13 residues long. V lost 2 bases and J lost 1, with 6 bases in between. The chain's CDR3 is CASSFQGNTEAFF. The CDR3, as DNA: TGCGCCAGCAGCTTTCAGGGGAACACTGAAGCTTTCTTT.

The chain is built from TRBV7-8 and TRBJ2-1; TRBD2 might be the D (5 bases). This CDR3 is 16 amino acids long. Germline lookup yields CDR1 SGHVS and CDR2 FQNEAQ. The germline V and J ends were trimmed by 5 bases and 1 base, with 15 bases remaining between them. The DNA for the CDR3 is TGTGCCAGCAGCGGTATACTAGAGTTTTCCTACAATGAGCAGTTCTTC. It yields the protein CASSGILEFSYNEQFF. The full variable domain, with the rest looked up from reference TRBV7-8 and TRBJ2-1, is GAGVSQSPRYKVAKRGQDVALRCDPISGHVSLFWYQQALGQGPEFLTYFQNEAQLDKSGLPSDRFFAERPEGSVSTLKIQRTQQEDSAVYLCASSGILEFSYNEQFFGPGTRLTVL.

The rearrangement links TRBV5-4 to TRBJ2-7; 7 bases are a match to TRBD2. The CDR3 has 16 residues. Germline-derived CDR1 and CDR2 are SGHNT and YYREEE (reference sequence). V trimming: 3 bases; J trimming: 5 bases; junction bases outside the gene matches: 14. This CDR3 is CASSSARREGGHEQYF. CDR3 coding DNA: TGTGCCAGCAGCTCCGCCCGGAGGGAGGGAGGCCACGAGCAGTACTTC.

The chain has TRBV12-3 or TRBV12-4 and TRBJ2-2; perhaps TRBD1 as D (5 bases). Trimming shortened V by 6 bases and J by 3 bases, and 8 bases separated the two germline ends. The length of the CDR3 is 13 residues. The CDR3 DNA is TGTGCCAGCAGCCGACAGTACACCGGGGAGCTGTTTTTT. Protein product: CASSRQYTGELFF.

This clone was detected only once. The rearrangement uses TRBV28 and TRBJ1-4, with 7 bases fitting TRBD1. Unmatched junction bases numbered 9, after V lost 6 bases and J lost 8 bases. CDR3 length: 14 amino acids. CDR1 and CDR2 (germline): MDHEN, SYDVKM. CDR3 residues: CASSSTGVEEKLFF. The CDR3 region has the DNA TGTGCCAGCAGCTCAACAGGGGTTGAGGAAAAACTGTTTTTT.

The gene calls are TRBV9 and TRBJ2-1; D uncertain. CDR3 length equals 13 residues. Per the germline V gene, CDR1 is SGDLS and CDR2 is YYNGEE. Trimming pared 0 bases from V and 4 bases from J, leaving 5 bases between. As DNA, the CDR3 is TGTGCCAGCAGCGTAGCCCAGTACAATGAGCAGTTCTTC. Translated: CASSVAQYNEQFF.